This T cell receptor (beta chain) was sequenced in a study of T cell responses to AZD1222 COVID-19 vaccine. Study-wide findings and caveats: Nearly half of spike-specific TCRs reportedly target variant regions that are unmutated in the B.1.351 and B.1.1.7 variants. When two AZD1222 doses had been given, Spike-specific TCR breadth and depth rose. Spike was spanned by vaccine-associated CD4 TCRs, which were dominant at 160-218 and 743-854. The donor group comprised mostly white British people and more females; the analysis possibly underestimated clonal diversity.

Concerning this clone: The antigen is unknown.

The data were produced by immunoSEQ multiplex PCR, yet TCRdb's version contains in-frame clones alone and is incomplete. The data show about 190,000 clones, approximately 91% seen once. The CDR3 is 12 amino acids. Germline V gene sequence: CDR1 LGHDT, CDR2 YNNKEL (reference sequence). V dropped 5 bases and J dropped 5 bases, with 10 bases sitting between them. The starting material was peripheral blood, obtained on day 0 of AZD1222 vaccination. The TCR comes from an adult in good health. The gene calls are TRBV3-1 (or the pseudogene TRBV3-2) and TRBJ2-7; D gene uncertain. The CDR3 here is CASSFNVDEQYF. DNA for the CDR3: TGTGCCAGCAGCTTCAATGTCGACGAGCAGTACTTC.